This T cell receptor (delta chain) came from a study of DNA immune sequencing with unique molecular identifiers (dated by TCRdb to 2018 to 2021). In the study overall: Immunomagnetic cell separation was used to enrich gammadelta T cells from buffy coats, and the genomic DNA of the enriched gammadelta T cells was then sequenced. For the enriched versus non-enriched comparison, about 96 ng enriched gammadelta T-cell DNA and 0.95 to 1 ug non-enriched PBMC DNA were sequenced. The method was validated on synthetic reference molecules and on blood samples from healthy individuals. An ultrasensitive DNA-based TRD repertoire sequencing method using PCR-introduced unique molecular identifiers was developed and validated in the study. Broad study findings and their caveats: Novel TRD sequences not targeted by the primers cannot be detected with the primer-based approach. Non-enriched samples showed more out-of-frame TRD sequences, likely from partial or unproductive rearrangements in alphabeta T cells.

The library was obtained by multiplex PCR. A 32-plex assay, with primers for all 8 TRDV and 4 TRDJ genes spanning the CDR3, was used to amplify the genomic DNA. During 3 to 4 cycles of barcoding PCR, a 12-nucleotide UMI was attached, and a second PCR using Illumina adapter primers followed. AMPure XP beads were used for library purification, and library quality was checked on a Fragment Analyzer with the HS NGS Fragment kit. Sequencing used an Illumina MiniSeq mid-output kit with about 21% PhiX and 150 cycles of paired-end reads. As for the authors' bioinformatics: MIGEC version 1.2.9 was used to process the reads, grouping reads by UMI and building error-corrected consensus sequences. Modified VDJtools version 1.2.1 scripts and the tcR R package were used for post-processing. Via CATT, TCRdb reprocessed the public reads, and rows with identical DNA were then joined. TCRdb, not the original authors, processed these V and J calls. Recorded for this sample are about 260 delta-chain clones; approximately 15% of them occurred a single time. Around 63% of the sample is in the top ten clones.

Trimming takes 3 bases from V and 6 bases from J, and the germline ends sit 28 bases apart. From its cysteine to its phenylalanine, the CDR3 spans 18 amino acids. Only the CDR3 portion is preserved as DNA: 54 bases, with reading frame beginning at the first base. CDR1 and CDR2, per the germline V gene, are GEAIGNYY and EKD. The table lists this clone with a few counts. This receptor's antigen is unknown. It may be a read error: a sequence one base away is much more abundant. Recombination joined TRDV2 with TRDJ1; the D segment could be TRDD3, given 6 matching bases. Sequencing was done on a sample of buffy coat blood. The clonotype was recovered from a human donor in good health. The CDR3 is CACDPVEIRRSQGHKLIF. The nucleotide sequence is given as TGTGCCTGTGACCCCGTGGAGATACGTCGGTCCCAAGGTCATAAACTCATCTTT.